This T cell receptor beta chain comes out of a study of control samples from healthy donors and cancer patients. Repertoires were generated with immunoSEQ multiplex PCR, while TCRdb's copy carries only in-frame clones and drops some. This table holds around 130,000 clones, 85% to 95% found once. Trimming cost V 2 bases and J 1 base, with 4 bases left between them. Germline CDR1 SGHRS, CDR2 YFSETQ. The CDR3 spans 13 residues. This clonotype originated in a man aged 45 to 65 with head and neck cancer. The chain couples TRBV5-1 to TRBJ1-5; D uncertain. The sequencing input was PBMCs. The CDR3 loop reads CASSFGSNQPQHF. In nucleotides, the CDR3 is TGCGCCAGCAGCTTCGGCAGCAATCAGCCCCAGCATTTT.